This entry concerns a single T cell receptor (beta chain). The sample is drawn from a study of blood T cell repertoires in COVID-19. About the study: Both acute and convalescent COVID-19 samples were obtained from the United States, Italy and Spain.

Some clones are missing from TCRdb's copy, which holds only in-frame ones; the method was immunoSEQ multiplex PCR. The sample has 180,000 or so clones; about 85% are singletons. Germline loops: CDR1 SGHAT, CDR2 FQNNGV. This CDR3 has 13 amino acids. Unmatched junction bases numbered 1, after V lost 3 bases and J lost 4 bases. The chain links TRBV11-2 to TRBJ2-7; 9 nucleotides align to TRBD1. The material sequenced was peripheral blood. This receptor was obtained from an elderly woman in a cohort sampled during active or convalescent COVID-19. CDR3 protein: CASSFDRGYEQYF. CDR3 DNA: TGTGCCAGCAGCTTCGACAGGGGGTACGAGCAGTACTTC.